Shown below are 6 T cell receptor beta chains from a single sample sequenced in a study of blood T cell repertoires in COVID-19. TCRdb's table, derived via immunoSEQ multiplex PCR, lists solely in-frame clones and lacks some. The data contain fewer than 300,000 clones, approximately 88% of them singletons. Sequencing was performed on peripheral blood. The receptors were gathered from a man between 18 and 35 years old with active or convalescent COVID-19.

V gene TRBV7-8 combines with J gene TRBJ2-3, with D unresolved. This CDR3 has 16 residues. V gave up 2 bases and J gave up 3 bases, with 15 bases separating them. Germline CDR1 reads SGHVS; CDR2 reads FQNEAQ. CDR3 sequence: CASSLSYTLRTDTQYF. The CDR3 region has the DNA TGTGCCAGCAGCTTAAGCTATACCCTGAGGACAGATACGCAGTATTTT.

The J gene is TRBJ2-5, the V gene TRBV5-6; TRBD2 agrees at 7 bases. Trimming took 0 bases from V and 4 from J; bases not matched to a gene: 12. The CDR3 spans 17 residues. The germline V gene has CDR1 SGHDT and CDR2 YYEEEE. The CDR3 bases are TGTGCCAGCAGCTTGGAGCGGGGCGGTGGATCCGCAGAGACCCAGTACTTC. This codes for CASSLERGGGSAETQYF.

This clone has just one count. V gene TRBV5-1 combines with J gene TRBJ1-1, with TRBD1 matching over 8 bases. Germline loops: CDR1 SGHRS, CDR2 YFSETQ. This CDR3 contains 14 residues. The J segment lost 4 bases and the V segment lost 1 base, leaving 3 bases of the junction unmatched. In nucleotides, the CDR3 is TGCGCCAGCAGCTTGAGACAGGGGACCACTGAAGCTTTCTTT. This sequence encodes CASSLRQGTTEAFF.

The chain joins TRBV19 to TRBJ1-2; TRBD1 matches at 7 bases. Trimming took 6 bases from V and 4 from J; bases not matched to a gene: 5. This CDR3 has 13 amino acids. Germline V gene lookup returns CDR1 LNHDA and CDR2 SQIVND (reference sequence). CDR3 nucleotides: TGTGCCAGTAGGCGGCAGGGGGGCTATGGCTACACCTTC. Residues: CASRRQGGYGYTF.

This clone was seen a few times. The rearrangement uses TRBV7-3 and TRBJ1-6; TRBD1 is a possible D gene (5 bases). V lost 5 bases and J lost 10, with 12 bases in between. From germline, CDR1 is SGHTA and CDR2 FQGTGA. The CDR3 has 13 residues. In DNA form, the CDR3 reads TGTGCCAGCAGCCTCCAGGGTGGCTCACCCCTCCACTTT. The encoded protein is CASSLQGGSPLHF.

The V call is TRBV28, the J call TRBJ2-5; D is undetermined. The V gene lost 2 bases and the J gene lost 5 bases, with 6 bases spanning the gap. Germline V lookup: CDR1 MDHEN, CDR2 SYDVKM. This CDR3 comprises 12 residues. CDR3 protein: CASSLPSETQYF. DNA of the CDR3: TGTGCCAGCAGTTTACCCTCGGAGACCCAGTACTTC.